These T cell receptor beta chains were read from a single sample in a study of cytomegalovirus exposure and HLA in healthy donors. Data came from immunoSEQ multiplex PCR; TCRdb stores just in-frame clones and leaves some out. The sample consists of about 100,000 clones, approximately 96% of them appearing once. Source material: PBMCs. The receptors were gathered from a woman aged 18-29 years in good health and CMV-seronegative. Each CDR3 is given with its conserved first and last residue. A D gene is named only where the DNA matches it firmly. Not every row has a clone size; where given, it reads once, few, many or a size class.

j_call d_call clone_size v_call cdr3_aa cdr3_nt
TRBJ2-3 . . TRBV6-5 CASSYSRSGTTDTQYF TGTGCCAGCAGTTACTCGAGAAGCGGTACCACAGATACGCAGTATTTT
TRBJ2-3 . . TRBV7-2 CASSRGQAADAQYF TGTGCCAGCAGTAGGGGCCAGGCCGCGGATGCGCAGTATTTT
TRBJ1-2 . . TRBV7-3 CASSLQAEGRPYTF TGTGCCAGCAGCTTACAGGCGGAGGGACGTCCCTACACCTTC
TRBJ2-7 . once TRBV7-7 CASSLGPGNYEQYF TGTGCCAGCAGCTTAGGTCCGGGAAACTACGAGCAGTACTTC
TRBJ2-3 TRBD1 . TRBV5-8 CASSQFGQGITQYF TGTGCCAGCAGCCAGTTTGGACAGGGTATAACGCAGTATTTT
TRBJ1-1 . . TRBV5-1 CASSLQGSTEAFF TGCGCCAGCAGCTTACAGGGCAGCACTGAAGCTTTCTTT
TRBJ2-7 TRBD2 . TRBV10-1 CASPIQPGQETSGDSYEQYF TGCGCCAGCCCTATTCAACCGGGACAGGAGACTAGCGGGGACTCCTACGAGCAGTACTTC
TRBJ2-3 TRBD2 few TRBV4-1 CASSHLGLAGGPGTDTQYF TGCGCCAGCAGCCACCTAGGACTAGCGGGGGGGCCCGGCACAGATACGCAGTATTTT
TRBJ2-7 TRBD2 . TRBV13 CASSLAGLAGGFYEQYF TGTGCCAGCAGCTTAGCGGGACTAGCGGGGGGTTTTTACGAGCAGTACTTC
TRBJ1-1 . . TRBV5-4 CASSTQLPSGTEAFF TGTGCCAGCAGCACCCAACTACCTTCCGGCACTGAAGCTTTCTTT
TRBJ2-7 . . TRBV2 CASSVQGSSYEQYF TGTGCCAGCAGCGTACAGGGATCCTCCTACGAGCAGTACTTC
TRBJ2-5 TRBD2 . TRBV6-1 CASSKTSGGEETQYF TGTGCCAGCAGCAAGACTAGCGGGGGGGAAGAGACCCAGTACTTC
TRBJ1-2 . . TRBV7-2 CASSLQAGGYGYTF TGTGCCAGCAGCCTCCAGGCGGGGGGGTATGGCTACACCTTC
TRBJ2-3 . once TRBV9 CASSASTRVGPTDTQYF TGTGCCAGCAGCGCCTCCACCCGAGTGGGGCCCACAGATACGCAGTATTTT
TRBJ2-5 . . TRBV4-3 CASSQDSGGQETQYF TGCGCCAGCAGCCAAGATTCCGGGGGCCAAGAGACCCAGTACTTC
TRBJ1-5 TRBD1 . TRBV19 CASSIAGQGFQPQHF TGTGCCAGTAGTATTGCGGGACAGGGTTTTCAGCCCCAGCATTTT
TRBJ1-5 TRBD1 . TRBV2 CASRERQGSGQPQHF TGTGCCAGCAGGGAACGACAGGGCTCGGGTCAGCCCCAGCATTTT
TRBJ1-2 . . TRBV5-6 CASSLTEWHGYTF TGTGCCAGCAGCTTGACAGAATGGCATGGCTACACCTTC
TRBJ2-3 TRBD2 . TRBV5-1 CASSSIISGGADTQYF TGCGCCAGCAGCTCAATAATTAGCGGGGGGGCCGATACGCAGTATTTT
TRBJ1-2 . . TRBV28 CASSQGNYGYTF TGTGCCAGCAGCCAGGGGAACTATGGCTACACCTTC
TRBJ1-4 TRBD1 . TRBV2 CASRTGGGVDEKLFF TGTGCCAGCAGGACAGGGGGGGGAGTGGATGAAAAACTGTTTTTT
TRBJ1-3 . . TRBV7-9 CASSSRGGERGNTIYF TGTGCCAGCAGCTCTCGGGGGGGGGAGCGTGGAAACACCATATATTTT
TRBJ2-1 . . TRBV4-1 CASSQAGTGYNEQFF TGCGCCAGCAGCCAGGCCGGGACTGGGTACAATGAGCAGTTCTTC
TRBJ2-5 TRBD2 . TRBV27 CASSPPGGAGEYQETQYF TGTGCCAGCAGCCCCCCGGGTGGGGCGGGGGAGTACCAAGAGACCCAGTACTTC
TRBJ2-3 . . TRBV7-2 CASSFLTDTQYF TGTGCCAGCAGCTTTCTCACAGATACGCAGTATTTT
TRBJ1-5 TRBD1 . TRBV27 CASSPGQGIRESNQPQHF TGTGCCAGCAGTCCCGGACAGGGGATACGTGAAAGCAATCAGCCCCAGCATTTT
TRBJ2-6 TRBD1 . TRBV2 CASRGQGDGANVLTF TGTGCCAGCAGGGGACAGGGGGACGGGGCCAACGTCCTGACTTTC
TRBJ1-4 . . TRBV5-4 CASSPAPLGGEKLFF TGTGCCAGCAGCCCGGCCCCCTTAGGGGGTGAAAAACTGTTTTTT
TRBJ2-3 . once TRBV9 CASSLGASGTDTQYF TGTGCCAGCAGCCTAGGAGCGTCCGGCACAGATACGCAGTATTTT
TRBJ1-5 . once TRBV4-2 CASRSGQPQHF TGTGCCAGCAGGTCGGGTCAGCCCCAGCATTTT
TRBJ1-2 . . TRBV6-5 CASSYSTAANYGYTF TGTGCCAGCAGTTACTCGACAGCCGCTAACTATGGCTACACCTTC
TRBJ2-1 . . TRBV7-2 CASSLSIAAARGVDNEQFF TGTGCCAGCAGCTTATCAATTGCTGCCGCGCGGGGAGTCGACAATGAGCAGTTCTTC
TRBJ2-7 . . TRBV30 CAWSVPPGAPYEQYF TGTGCCTGGAGTGTACCGCCAGGGGCCCCCTACGAGCAGTACTTC
TRBJ2-1 . . TRBV19 CASSILRRGYNEQFF TGTGCCAGTAGTATATTACGGAGGGGCTACAATGAGCAGTTCTTC
TRBJ1-1 . . TRBV15 CATSRAGDHTEAFF TGTGCCACCAGCAGAGCAGGGGACCACACTGAAGCTTTCTTT
TRBJ1-2 TRBD1 . TRBV19 CASSNRQGASYGYTF TGTGCCAGTAGTAATCGACAGGGGGCATCCTATGGCTACACCTTC
TRBJ2-1 TRBD1 . TRBV7-9 CASSQRTGTYNEQFF TGTGCCAGCAGCCAACGGACAGGAACCTACAATGAGCAGTTCTTC
TRBJ2-5 . . TRBV19 CASSIHTGVQYF TGTGCCAGTAGTATACACACGGGGGTCCAGTACTTC
TRBJ2-3 . . TRBV7-6 CASSRIRGGITDTQYF TGTGCCAGCAGCCGGATTAGGGGGGGGATCACAGATACGCAGTATTTT
TRBJ1-2 . few TRBV2 CASSRSSSDGYTF TGTGCCAGCAGTCGGTCTTCGTCTGATGGCTACACCTTC
TRBJ1-2 TRBD1 . TRBV9 CASSVMQPGTGLSGYGYTF TGTGCCAGCAGCGTAATGCAGCCCGGGACAGGCCTTTCTGGGTATGGCTACACCTTC
TRBJ2-7 . . TRBV20-1 CSAGTFYEQYF TGCAGTGCAGGGACTTTCTACGAGCAGTACTTC
TRBJ1-2 . . TRBV29-1 CSVEDARVEEHTGGYTF TGCAGCGTGGAAGATGCCCGTGTTGAAGAGCATACAGGAGGCTACACCTTC
TRBJ1-1 . . TRBV2 CASSGTSGRAEAFF TGTGCCAGCAGTGGAACCTCCGGGAGGGCTGAAGCTTTCTTT
TRBJ2-3 . once TRBV6-5 CASSYSSVVDTQYF TGTGCCAGCAGTTACTCGTCGGTAGTAGATACGCAGTATTTT
TRBJ2-1 TRBD2 . TRBV14 CASSPTTGGPLRNEQFF TGTGCCAGCAGCCCTACAACGGGGGGGCCCCTACGCAATGAGCAGTTCTTC
TRBJ2-2 . once TRBV29-1 CSVRPDLDSRAGELFF TGCAGCGTGAGACCGGACTTGGACAGTCGTGCCGGGGAGCTGTTTTTT
TRBJ2-5 TRBD1 . TRBV2 CASSAGQGQETQYF TGTGCCAGCAGTGCCGGACAGGGTCAGGAGACCCAGTACTTC
TRBJ1-2 . . TRBV7-2 CASSLILTGLYGYTF TGTGCCAGCAGCTTAATTCTCACAGGGCTCTATGGCTACACCTTC
TRBJ2-1 . . TRBV4-2 CASSQDRGLPYNEQFF TGTGCCAGCAGCCAAGATAGGGGTCTTCCCTACAATGAGCAGTTCTTC
TRBJ2-7 . few TRBV2 CASSDRSSSYEQYF TGTGCCAGCAGTGACAGGTCCAGCTCCTACGAGCAGTACTTC
TRBJ1-4 TRBD1 . TRBV7-6 CASSLDRGWEKLFF TGTGCCAGCAGCCTCGACAGGGGGTGGGAAAAACTGTTTTTT
TRBJ2-7 . . TRBV28 CASSSPAPGYLGNEQYF TGTGCCAGCAGTTCGCCGGCGCCTGGCTACCTCGGGAACGAGCAGTACTTC
TRBJ1-1 TRBD1 . TRBV7-3 CASQGQGNTEAFF TGTGCCAGTCAGGGACAGGGGAACACTGAAGCTTTCTTT
TRBJ2-1 . . TRBV5-6 CASSLEGGWDKESNEQFF TGTGCCAGCAGCTTGGAAGGAGGCTGGGACAAAGAAAGCAATGAGCAGTTCTTC